This T cell receptor beta chain was profiled in a study of T-cell memory formation after mild COVID-19. Study-wide context: Largely donor-specific TCR clusters were found. Broader study findings: Memory sampled before infection contained some responding clones, suggesting cross-reactive memory joined. CD8+ contracting clones occupied EMRA, while CD4+ ones occupied mainly CM and EM. Clones shrinking from day 15 to 85 showed even CD4/CD8 mixes; later expanders tilted CD4+.

This clonotype was counted a few times. Its specificity is not known. TCRdb ran MiXCR on the 5' RACE reads and lists one entry per CDR3 protein. Of around 49,000 distinct CDR3 sequences listed, 25% to 35% are singletons. CDR1 and CDR2 (germline): SGHRS, YFSETQ. The V and J ends lost 5 bases and 0 bases, in that order; junction bases with no gene match: 8. The CDR3 runs 17 residues. Sequenced input: PBMCs or a T cell subset sorted from them (not recorded which). The sequence was collected from a man aged 18-30 years who had mild COVID-19 (a few samples of this study predate the infection). Cell type and time point are not known. The rearrangement joins TRBV5-1 to TRBJ2-7, with 13 bases matching TRBD2. CDR3 coding DNA: TGCGCCAGCAGACCGGGACTAGCGGGGATTAGCTCCTACGAGCAGTACTTC. This sequence encodes CASRPGLAGISSYEQYF.